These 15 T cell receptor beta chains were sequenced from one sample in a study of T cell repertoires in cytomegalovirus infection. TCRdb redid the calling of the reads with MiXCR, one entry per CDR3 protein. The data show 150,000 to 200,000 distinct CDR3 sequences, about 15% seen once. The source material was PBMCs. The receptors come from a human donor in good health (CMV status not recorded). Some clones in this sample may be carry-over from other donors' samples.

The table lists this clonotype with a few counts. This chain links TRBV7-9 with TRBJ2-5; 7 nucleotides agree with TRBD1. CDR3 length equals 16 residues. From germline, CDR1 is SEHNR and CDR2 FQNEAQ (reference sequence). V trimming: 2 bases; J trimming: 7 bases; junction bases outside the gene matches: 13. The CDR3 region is CASSLPPAPRGLTQYF. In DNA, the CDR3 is TGTGCCAGCAGCTTACCTCCAGCCCCCAGGGGGTTGACCCAGTACTTC.

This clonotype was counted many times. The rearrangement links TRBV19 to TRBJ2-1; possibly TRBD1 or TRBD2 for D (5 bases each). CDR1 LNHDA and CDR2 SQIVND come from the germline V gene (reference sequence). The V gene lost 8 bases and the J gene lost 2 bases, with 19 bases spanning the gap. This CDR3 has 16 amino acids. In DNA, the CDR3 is TGTGCCAGTTCCCCCGGCGCAGGGAGAACCTACAATGAGCAGTTCTTC. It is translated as CASSPGAGRTYNEQFF.

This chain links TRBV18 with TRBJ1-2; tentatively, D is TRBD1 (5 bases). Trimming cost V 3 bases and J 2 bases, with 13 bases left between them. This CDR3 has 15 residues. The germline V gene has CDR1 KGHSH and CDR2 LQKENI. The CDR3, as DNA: TGTGCCAGCTCACCCGCCCCCGGGGCCAACTATGGCTACACCTTC. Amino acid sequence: CASSPAPGANYGYTF.

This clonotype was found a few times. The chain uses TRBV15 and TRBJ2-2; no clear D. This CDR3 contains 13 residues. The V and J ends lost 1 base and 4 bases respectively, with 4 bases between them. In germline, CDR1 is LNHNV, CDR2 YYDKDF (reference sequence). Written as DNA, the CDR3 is TGTGCCACCAGCAGAGCAAGCACCGGGGAGCTGTTTTTT. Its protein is CATSRASTGELFF.

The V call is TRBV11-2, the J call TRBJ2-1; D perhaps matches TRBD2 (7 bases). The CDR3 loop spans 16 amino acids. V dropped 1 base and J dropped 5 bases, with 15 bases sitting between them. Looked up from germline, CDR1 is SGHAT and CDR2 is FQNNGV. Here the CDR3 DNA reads TGTGCCAGCAGCTTAGTCGGGGGGCGGGTCCACAATGAGCAGTTCTTC. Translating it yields CASSLVGGRVHNEQFF.

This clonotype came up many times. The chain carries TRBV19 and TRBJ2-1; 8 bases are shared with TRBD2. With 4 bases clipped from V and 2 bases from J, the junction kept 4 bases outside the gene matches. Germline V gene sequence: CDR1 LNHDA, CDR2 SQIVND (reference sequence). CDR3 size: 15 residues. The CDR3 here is CASSRERGTYNEQFF. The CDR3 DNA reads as TGTGCCAGTAGTAGGGAGCGGGGGACCTACAATGAGCAGTTCTTC.

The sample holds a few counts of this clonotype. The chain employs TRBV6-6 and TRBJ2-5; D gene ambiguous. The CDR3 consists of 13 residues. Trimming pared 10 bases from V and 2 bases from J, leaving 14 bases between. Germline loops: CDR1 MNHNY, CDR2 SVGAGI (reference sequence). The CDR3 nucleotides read TGTGCCACTCTACCTATGGTGCAAGAGACCCAGTACTTC. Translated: CATLPMVQETQYF.

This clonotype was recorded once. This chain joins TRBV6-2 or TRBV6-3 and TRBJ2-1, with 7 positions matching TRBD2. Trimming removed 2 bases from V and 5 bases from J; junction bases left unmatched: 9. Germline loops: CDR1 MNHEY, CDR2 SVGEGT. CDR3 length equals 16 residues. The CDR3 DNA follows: TGTGCCAGCAGTTACCCCTTAGCGGGCCCTAACAATGAGCAGTTCTTC. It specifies CASSYPLAGPNNEQFF.

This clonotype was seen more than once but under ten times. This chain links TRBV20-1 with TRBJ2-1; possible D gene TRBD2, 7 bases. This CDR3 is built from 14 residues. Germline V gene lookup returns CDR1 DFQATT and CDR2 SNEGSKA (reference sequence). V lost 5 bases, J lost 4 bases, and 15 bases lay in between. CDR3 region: CSAGRGVGYNEQFF. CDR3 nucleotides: TGCAGTGCTGGGAGGGGGGTAGGGTACAATGAGCAGTTCTTC.

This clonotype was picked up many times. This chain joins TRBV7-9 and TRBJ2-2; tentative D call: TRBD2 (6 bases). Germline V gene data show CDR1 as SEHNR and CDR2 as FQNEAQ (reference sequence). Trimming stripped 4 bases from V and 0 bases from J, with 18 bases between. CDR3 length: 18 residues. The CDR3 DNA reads TGTGCCAGCAGCTCCGATCGGGAGCCGGGACCGAACACCGGGGAGCTGTTTTTT. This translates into CASSSDREPGPNTGELFF.

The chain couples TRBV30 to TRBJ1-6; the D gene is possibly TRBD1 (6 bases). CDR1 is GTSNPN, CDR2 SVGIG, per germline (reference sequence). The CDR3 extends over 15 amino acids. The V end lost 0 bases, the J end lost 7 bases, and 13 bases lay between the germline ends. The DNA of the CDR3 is TGTGCCTGGAGTGTAGGGCAGGGGCCCAATTCACCCCTCCACTTT. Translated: CAWSVGQGPNSPLHF. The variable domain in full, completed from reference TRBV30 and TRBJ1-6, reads SQTIHQWPATLVQPVGSPLSLECTVEGTSNPNLYWYRQAAGRGLQLLFYSVGIGQISSEVPQNLSASRPQDRQFILSSKKLLLSDSGFYLCAWSVGQGPNSPLHFGNGTRLTVT.

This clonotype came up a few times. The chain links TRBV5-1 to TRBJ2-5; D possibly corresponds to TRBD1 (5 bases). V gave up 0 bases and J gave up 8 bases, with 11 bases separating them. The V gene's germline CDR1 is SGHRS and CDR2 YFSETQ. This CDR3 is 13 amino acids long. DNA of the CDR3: TGCGCCAGCAGCTTGGAAGGGGCCCGAACCCAGTACTTC. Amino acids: CASSLEGARTQYF.

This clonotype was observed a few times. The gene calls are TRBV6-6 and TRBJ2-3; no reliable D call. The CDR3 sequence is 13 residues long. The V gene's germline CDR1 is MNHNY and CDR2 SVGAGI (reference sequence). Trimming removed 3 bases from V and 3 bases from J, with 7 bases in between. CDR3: CASSYLKTDTQYF. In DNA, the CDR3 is TGTGCCAGCAGTTATTTGAAAACAGATACGCAGTATTTT.

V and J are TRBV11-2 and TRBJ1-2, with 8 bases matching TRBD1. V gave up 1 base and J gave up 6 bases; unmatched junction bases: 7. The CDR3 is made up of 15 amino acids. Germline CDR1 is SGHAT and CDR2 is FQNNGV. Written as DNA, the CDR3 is TGTGCCAGCAGCTTAGCGGGCAGGGGGCACGATGGCTACACCTTC. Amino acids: CASSLAGRGHDGYTF. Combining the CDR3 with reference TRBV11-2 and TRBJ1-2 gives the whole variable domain EAGVAQSPRYKIIEKRQSVAFWCNPISGHATLYWYQQILGQGPKLLIQFQNNGVVDDSQLPKDRFSAERLKGVDSTLKIQPAKLEDSAVYLCASSLAGRGHDGYTFGSGTRLTVV.

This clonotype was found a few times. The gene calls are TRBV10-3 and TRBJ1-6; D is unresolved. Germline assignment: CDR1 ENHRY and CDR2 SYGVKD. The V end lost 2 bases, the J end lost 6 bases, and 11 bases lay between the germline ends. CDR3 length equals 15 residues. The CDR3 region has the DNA TGTGCCATCAGTGAGCGTCAACGGATTAATTCACCCCTCCACTTT. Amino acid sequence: CAISERQRINSPLHF.